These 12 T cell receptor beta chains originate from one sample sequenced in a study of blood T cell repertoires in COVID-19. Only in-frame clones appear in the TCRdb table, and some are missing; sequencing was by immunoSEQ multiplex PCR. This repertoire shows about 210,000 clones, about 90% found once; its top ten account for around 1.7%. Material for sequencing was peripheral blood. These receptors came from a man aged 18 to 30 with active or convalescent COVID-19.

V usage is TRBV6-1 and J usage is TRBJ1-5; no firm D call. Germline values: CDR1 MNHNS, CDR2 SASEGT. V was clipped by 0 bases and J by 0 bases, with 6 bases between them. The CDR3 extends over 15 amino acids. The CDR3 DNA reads TGTGCCAGCAGTGAAGCGGTCAGTAGCAATCAGCCCCAGCATTTT. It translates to CASSEAVSSNQPQHF.

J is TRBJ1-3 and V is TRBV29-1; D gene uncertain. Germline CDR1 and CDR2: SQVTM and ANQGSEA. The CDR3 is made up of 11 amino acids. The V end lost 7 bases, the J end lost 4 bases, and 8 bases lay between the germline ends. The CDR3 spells CSAFRGNTIYF. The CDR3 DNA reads TGCAGCGCCTTCCGGGGAAACACCATATATTTT.

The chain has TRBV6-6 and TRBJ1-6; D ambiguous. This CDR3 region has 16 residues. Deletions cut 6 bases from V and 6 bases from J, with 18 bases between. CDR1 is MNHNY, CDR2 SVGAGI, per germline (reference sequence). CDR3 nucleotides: TGTGCCAGCAGCAATGATTACACCCAGATTAATTCACCCCTCCACTTT. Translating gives CASSNDYTQINSPLHF.

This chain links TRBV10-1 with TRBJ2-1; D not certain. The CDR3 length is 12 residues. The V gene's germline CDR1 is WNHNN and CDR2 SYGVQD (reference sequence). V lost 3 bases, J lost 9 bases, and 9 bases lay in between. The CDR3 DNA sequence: TGCGCCAGCAGTGACCCGACTGGTGAGCAGTTCTTC. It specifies CASSDPTGEQFF.

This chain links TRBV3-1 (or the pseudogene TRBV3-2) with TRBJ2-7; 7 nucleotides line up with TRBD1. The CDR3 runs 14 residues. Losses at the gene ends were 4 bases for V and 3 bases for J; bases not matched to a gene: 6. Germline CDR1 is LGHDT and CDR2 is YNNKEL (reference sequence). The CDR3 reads CASSRSGGRYEQYF. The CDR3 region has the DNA TGTGCCAGCAGCCGCTCAGGGGGACGCTACGAGCAGTACTTC.

CDR3 amino acids: CAISDSRSGQTYNSPLHF. CDR3 coding DNA: TGTGCCATCAGTGATTCAAGGTCAGGGCAAACCTATAATTCACCCCTCCACTTT. The chain couples TRBV10-3 to TRBJ1-6; weak D call: TRBD1 (5 bases). The CDR3 extends over 18 amino acids. Trimming left V 3 bases short and J 2 bases short, with 17 bases between. In germline, CDR1 is ENHRY, CDR2 SYGVKD.

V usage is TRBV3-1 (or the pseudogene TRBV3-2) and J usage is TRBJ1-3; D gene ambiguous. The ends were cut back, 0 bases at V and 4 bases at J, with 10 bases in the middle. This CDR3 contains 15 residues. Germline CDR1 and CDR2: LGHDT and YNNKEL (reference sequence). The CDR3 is CASSQERSSGNTIYF. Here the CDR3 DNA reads TGTGCCAGCAGCCAAGAGCGTAGCTCCGGAAACACCATATATTTT.

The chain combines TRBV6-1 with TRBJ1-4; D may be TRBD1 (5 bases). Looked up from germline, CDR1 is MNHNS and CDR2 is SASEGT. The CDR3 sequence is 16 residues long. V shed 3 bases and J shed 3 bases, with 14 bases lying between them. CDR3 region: CASSDPPGIANEKLFF. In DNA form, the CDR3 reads TGTGCCAGCAGTGACCCACCAGGGATTGCTAATGAAAAACTGTTTTTT.

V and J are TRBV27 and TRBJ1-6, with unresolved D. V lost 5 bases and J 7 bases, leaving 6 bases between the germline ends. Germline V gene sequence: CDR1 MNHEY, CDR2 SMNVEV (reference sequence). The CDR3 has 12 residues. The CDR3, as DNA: TGTGCCAGCAGTCCGGGAAATTCACCCCTCCACTTT. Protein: CASSPGNSPLHF.

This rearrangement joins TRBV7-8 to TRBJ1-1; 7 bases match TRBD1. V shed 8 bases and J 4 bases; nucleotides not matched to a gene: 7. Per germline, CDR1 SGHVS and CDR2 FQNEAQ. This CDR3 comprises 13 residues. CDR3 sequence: CASVQGSVTEAFF. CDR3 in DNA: TGTGCCAGCGTACAGGGGAGTGTCACTGAAGCTTTCTTT.

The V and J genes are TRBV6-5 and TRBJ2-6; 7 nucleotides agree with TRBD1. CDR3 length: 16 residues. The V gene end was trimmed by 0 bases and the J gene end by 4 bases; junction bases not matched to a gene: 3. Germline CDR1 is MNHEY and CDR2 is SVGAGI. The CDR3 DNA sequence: TGTGCCAGCAGTTACTCGTCGGGACAGGGGGCCAACGTCCTGACTTTC. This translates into CASSYSSGQGANVLTF.

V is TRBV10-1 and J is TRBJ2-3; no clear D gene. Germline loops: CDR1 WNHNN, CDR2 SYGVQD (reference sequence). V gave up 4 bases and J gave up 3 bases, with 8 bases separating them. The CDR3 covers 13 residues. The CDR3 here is CASSVLRTDTQYF. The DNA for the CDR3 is TGCGCCAGCAGTGTGCTGAGAACAGATACGCAGTATTTT.